These 10 T cell receptor beta chains originate from one sample sequenced in a study of T cell responses to AZD1222 COVID-19 vaccine (dated by TCRdb to about 2021). Libraries were constructed by the immunoSEQ multiplex PCR assay. TCRdb provides this immuneACCESS table in a form limited to in-frame rearrangements. Some clones are lacking; in checked studies, under half of them reflect an unresolved V gene, and why the rest are absent is not known. The sample yields roughly 96,000 clones; 70% to 90% were counted once. The ten largest clones capture less than 3.5% of the sample. The time point label here, explained by the study, means: baseline before first vaccination. Sample: peripheral blood, taken on day 0 of AZD1222 vaccination. The source is an adult in good health.

The V gene is TRBV7-8, the J gene TRBJ2-1, with TRBD1 matching 9 bases. The germline V gene encodes CDR1 SGHVS and CDR2 FQNEAQ. The CDR3 spans 16 residues. Trimming took 3 bases from V and 2 from J; bases not matched to a gene: 5. CDR3 sequence: CASSFNRDRAYNEQFF. DNA of the CDR3: TGTGCCAGCAGCTTCAACCGGGACAGGGCCTACAATGAGCAGTTCTTC. The full variable domain, completed using reference TRBV7-8 and TRBJ2-1, is GAGVSQSPRYKVAKRGQDVALRCDPISGHVSLFWYQQALGQGPEFLTYFQNEAQLDKSGLPSDRFFAERPEGSVSTLKIQRTQQEDSAVYLCASSFNRDRAYNEQFFGPGTRLTVL.

This clone was counted once. V gene TRBV7-9 combines with J gene TRBJ2-1; the D gene is possibly TRBD2 (5 bases). This CDR3 is 12 amino acids long. Germline V gene lookup returns CDR1 SEHNR and CDR2 FQNEAQ (reference sequence). V shed 1 base and J shed 8 bases, with 6 bases lying between them. The CDR3 reads CASSLEDYEQFF. In DNA, the CDR3 is TGTGCCAGCAGCTTAGAGGACTATGAGCAGTTCTTC.

This rearrangement joins TRBV7-2 to TRBJ1-2, with TRBD1 as a possible D gene (5 bases). Germline CDR1 reads SGHTA; CDR2 reads FQGNSA. The CDR3 extends over 13 amino acids. V gave up 5 bases and J gave up 4 bases, with 11 bases separating them. CDR3 loop: CASSRTGAYGYTF. As DNA, the CDR3 is TGTGCCAGCAGCAGAACAGGCGCCTATGGCTACACCTTC. Full variable domain (remainder filled in from reference TRBV7-2 and TRBJ1-2): GAGVSQSPSNKVTEKGKDVELRCDPISGHTALYWYRQSLGQGLEFLIYFQGNSAPDKSGLPSDRFSAERTGGSVSTLTIQRTQQEDSAVYLCASSRTGAYGYTFGSGTRLTVV.

The gene calls are TRBV27 and TRBJ2-7; 9 bases are shared with TRBD1. The CDR3 is 14 amino acids. V gave up 2 bases and J gave up 4 bases; unmatched junction bases: 3. From germline, CDR1 is MNHEY and CDR2 SMNVEV (reference sequence). The CDR3 region has the DNA TGTGCCAGCAGTTTAAAGGGACAGGGTTACGAGCAGTACTTC. This translates into CASSLKGQGYEQYF.

The chain combines TRBV12-3 or TRBV12-4 with TRBJ1-1; TRBD1 is a possible D gene (5 bases). V lost 6 bases, J lost 5 bases, and 13 bases lay in between. This CDR3 spans 13 amino acids. The CDR3: CASRKSGGTEAFF. CDR3 bases: TGTGCCAGCAGAAAATCCGGGGGGACTGAAGCTTTCTTT.

This chain links TRBV5-4 with TRBJ2-7, with 10 bases lining up with TRBD2. Germline lookup yields CDR1 SGHNT and CDR2 YYREEE (reference sequence). V gave up 6 bases and J gave up 3 bases; unmatched junction bases: 9. The CDR3 is 15 amino acids. CDR3 in amino acids: CASKNGLAENYEQYF. Written as DNA, the CDR3 is TGTGCCAGCAAAAACGGACTAGCGGAAAACTACGAGCAGTACTTC.

This clone was seen just once. The V gene is TRBV30, the J gene TRBJ2-2; no definite D call. Germline CDR1 GTSNPN, CDR2 SVGIG (reference sequence). CDR3 length: 15 residues. Trimming pared 2 bases from V and 2 bases from J, leaving 12 bases between. In DNA, the CDR3 is TGTGCCTGGAGTCTGGGCCTCATAAACACCGGGGAGCTGTTTTTT. This translates into CAWSLGLINTGELFF. Drawing the rest from reference TRBV30 and TRBJ2-2, the complete variable domain is SQTIHQWPATLVQPVGSPLSLECTVEGTSNPNLYWYRQAAGRGLQLLFYSVGIGQISSEVPQNLSASRPQDRQFILSSKKLLLSDSGFYLCAWSLGLINTGELFFGEGSRLTVL.

V gene TRBV10-2 combines with J gene TRBJ1-1; no clear D gene. Trimming cost V 9 bases and J 1 base, with 6 bases left between them. Germline V gene lookup returns CDR1 WSHSY and CDR2 SAAADI. This CDR3 region has 11 residues. CDR3: CARAGNTEAFF. In DNA form, the CDR3 reads TGCGCCAGGGCGGGGAACACTGAAGCTTTCTTT.

This sequence joins TRBV4-1 and TRBJ1-4; D might be TRBD1 (6 bases). Germline V CDR1 and CDR2: MGHRA, YSYEKL. The CDR3 extends over 14 amino acids. Trimming shortened V by 4 bases and J by 4 bases, and 10 bases separated the two germline ends. Here the CDR3 DNA reads TGCGCCAGCAGCCCACAGGGTTTTAATGAAAAACTGTTTTTT. Its translation: CASSPQGFNEKLFF.

The chain combines TRBV5-1 with TRBJ2-6; a possible D gene is TRBD2 (6 bases). The CDR3 covers 15 residues. Germline values: CDR1 SGHRS, CDR2 YFSETQ. The germline V and J ends were trimmed by 0 bases and 2 bases, with 6 bases remaining between them. The DNA of the CDR3 is TGCGCCAGCAGCTTGGGCGGGGCTGGGGCCAACGTCCTGACTTTC. Encoded protein: CASSLGGAGANVLTF.